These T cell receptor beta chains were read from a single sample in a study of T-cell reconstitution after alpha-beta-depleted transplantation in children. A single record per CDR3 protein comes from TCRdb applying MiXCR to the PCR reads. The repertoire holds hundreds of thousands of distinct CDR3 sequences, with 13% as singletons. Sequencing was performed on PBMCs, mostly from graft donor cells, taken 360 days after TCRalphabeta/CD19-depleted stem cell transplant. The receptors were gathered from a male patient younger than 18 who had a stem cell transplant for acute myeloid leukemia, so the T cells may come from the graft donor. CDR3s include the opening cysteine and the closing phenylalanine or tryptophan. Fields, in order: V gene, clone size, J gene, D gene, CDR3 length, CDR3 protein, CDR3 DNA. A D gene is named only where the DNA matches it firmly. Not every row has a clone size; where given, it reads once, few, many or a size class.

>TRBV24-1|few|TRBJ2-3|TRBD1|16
CATGGAGTGNTDTQYF
TGTGCCACCGGCGGAGCCGGGACAGGGAACACAGATACGCAGTATTTT
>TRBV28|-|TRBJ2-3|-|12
CASSPPAYTQYF
TGTGCCAGCAGTCCCCCCGCTTATACGCAGTATTTT
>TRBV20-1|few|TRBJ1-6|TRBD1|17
CSARVGDRNLYNSPLHF
TGCAGTGCTAGAGTCGGGGACAGGAACCTTTATAATTCACCCCTCCACTTT
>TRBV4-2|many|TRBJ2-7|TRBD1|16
CASSQSEGQMAYEQYF
TGTGCCAGCAGCCAATCTGAGGGACAGATGGCCTACGAGCAGTACTTC
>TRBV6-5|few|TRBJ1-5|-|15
CASSPRPTGFQPQHF
TGTGCCAGCAGTCCCCGCCCTACAGGGTTTCAGCCCCAGCATTTT
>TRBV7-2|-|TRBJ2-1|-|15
CASSTGLEGHNEQFF
TGTGCCAGCAGCACCGGACTCGAGGGCCACAATGAGCAGTTCTTC
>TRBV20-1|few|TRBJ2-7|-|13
CSARGWDYYEQYF
TGCAGTGCTAGAGGCTGGGATTACTACGAGCAGTACTTC
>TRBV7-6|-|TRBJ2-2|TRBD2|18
CASSLAVASGINTEELFF
TGTGCCAGCAGCTTAGCCGTAGCTAGCGGGATTAACACCGAGGAGCTGTTTTTT
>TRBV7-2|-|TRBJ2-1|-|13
CASSLGPKWAQFF
TGTGCCAGCAGCTTAGGGCCGAAATGGGCGCAGTTCTTC
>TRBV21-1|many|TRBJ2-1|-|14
CASSKAAAYNEQFF
TGTGCCAGCAGCAAAGCGGCGGCCTACAATGAGCAGTTCTTC
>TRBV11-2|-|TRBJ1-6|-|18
CASSSRGTSSSYNSPLHF
TGTGCCAGCAGCTCTCGTGGGACTTCCAGCTCCTATAATTCACCCCTCCACTTT
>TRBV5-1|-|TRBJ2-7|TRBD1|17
CASSFPERDRGQYEQYF
TGCGCCAGCAGCTTCCCTGAGCGGGACAGGGGGCAATACGAGCAGTACTTC
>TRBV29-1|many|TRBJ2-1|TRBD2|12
CSAGTNYNEQFF
TGCAGTGCCGGGACTAACTACAATGAGCAGTTCTTC
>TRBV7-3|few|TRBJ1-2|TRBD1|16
CASSLGPLQGSYGYTF
TGTGCCAGCAGCCTAGGGCCCCTACAGGGGAGCTATGGCTACACCTTC
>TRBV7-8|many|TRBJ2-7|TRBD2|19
CASSPDRSRTSVSSYEQYF
TGTGCCAGCAGCCCAGACCGCTCGCGGACTAGCGTCTCCTCCTACGAGCAGTACTTC
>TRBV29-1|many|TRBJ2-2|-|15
CSVVVGGQYTGELFF
TGCAGCGTCGTTGTGGGGGGTCAATACACCGGGGAGCTGTTTTTT
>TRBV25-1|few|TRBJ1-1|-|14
CASSELAGWTEAFF
TGTGCCAGCAGTGAATTAGCCGGGTGGACTGAAGCTTTCTTT
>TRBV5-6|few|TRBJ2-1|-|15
CASSLVQGGDNEQFF
TGTGCCAGCAGCTTGGTACAGGGGGGGGACAATGAGCAGTTCTTC
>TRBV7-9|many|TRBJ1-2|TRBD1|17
CASSLPRDRGGNYGYTF
TGTGCCAGCAGCTTACCCCGGGACAGGGGGGGTAACTATGGCTACACCTTC
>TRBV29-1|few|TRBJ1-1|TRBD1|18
CSVPPFQLTGSENTEAFF
TGCAGCGTTCCTCCGTTCCAGCTGACAGGGTCCGAGAACACTGAAGCTTTCTTT
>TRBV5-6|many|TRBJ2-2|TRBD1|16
CASSFEGQEVPGELFF
TGTGCCAGCAGCTTTGAGGGACAGGAAGTACCCGGGGAGCTGTTTTTT
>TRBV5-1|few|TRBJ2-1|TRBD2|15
CASSLGLSGENEQFF
TGCGCCAGCAGCTTGGGGCTCAGCGGGGAGAATGAGCAGTTCTTC
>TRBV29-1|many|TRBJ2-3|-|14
CSVAQRLARDTQYF
TGCAGCGTAGCCCAGAGGCTAGCAAGAGATACGCAGTATTTT
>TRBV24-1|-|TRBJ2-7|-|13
CATSEIGSGEQYF
TGTGCCACCAGTGAAATCGGGAGTGGTGAGCAGTACTTC
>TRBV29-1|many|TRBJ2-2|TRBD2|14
CSVAPGLATGELFF
TGCAGCGTTGCCCCGGGACTAGCGACCGGGGAGCTGTTTTTT
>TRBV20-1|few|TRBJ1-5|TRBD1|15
CSAAGTGNSNQPQHF
TGCAGTGCAGCGGGGACAGGGAATAGCAATCAGCCCCAGCATTTT